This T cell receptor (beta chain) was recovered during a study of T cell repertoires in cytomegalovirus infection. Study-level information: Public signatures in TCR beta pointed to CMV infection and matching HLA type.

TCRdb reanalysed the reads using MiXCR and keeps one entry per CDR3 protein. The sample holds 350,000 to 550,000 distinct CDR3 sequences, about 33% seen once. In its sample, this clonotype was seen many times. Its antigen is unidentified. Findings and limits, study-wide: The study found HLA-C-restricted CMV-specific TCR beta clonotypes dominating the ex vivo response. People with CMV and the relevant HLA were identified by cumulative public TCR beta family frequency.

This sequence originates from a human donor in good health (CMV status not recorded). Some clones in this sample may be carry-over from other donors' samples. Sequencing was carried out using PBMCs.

The CDR3 bases are TGTGCCAGCAGCTCCAACGGGGGGTCTCGGGAGACCCAGTACTTC. Translating it yields CASSSNGGSRETQYF. The rearrangement joins TRBV7-2 to TRBJ2-5; 7 bases map to TRBD2. Germline lookup yields CDR1 SGHTA and CDR2 FQGNSA. The CDR3 is made up of 15 amino acids. Unmatched junction bases numbered 10, after V lost 4 bases and J lost 5 bases.